This T cell receptor beta chain emerged from a study of blood T cell repertoires in COVID-19. CDR1 is LGHDT and CDR2 is YNNKEL in the germline V gene (reference sequence). The CDR3 runs to 11 residues. Trimming removed 4 bases from V and 7 bases from J, with 5 bases in between. Per the authors' pipeline: It was from reference gene primer amplification that nucleated cell counts were estimated. TCRdb's copy holds only in-frame clones and misses some; the assay was immunoSEQ multiplex PCR. D and trimming come from the DNA, and the V and J calls and clone size come from that table. Seen here are some 300,000 clones, about nine tenths observed once, and the top ten hold about 2.3%. A remark on this clone: Distinct nucleotide sequences in the sample also encode this CDR3.

The sequenced material came from peripheral blood. V gene TRBV3-1 (or the pseudogene TRBV3-2) combines with J gene TRBJ1-3; D call uncertain. The TCR originated in a man aged 18-30 years with active or convalescent COVID-19. The CDR3: CASSPGNTIYF. The CDR3 nucleotides read TGTGCCAGCAGCCCGGGGAACACCATATATTTT.